This record looks at one T cell receptor beta chain sequence and its context. Its specificity is unknown. This specimen belongs to a study of cytomegalovirus exposure and HLA in healthy donors. Study in general: A subsequent analysis stated that the 90 to 150 validation repertoires were run on the same platform as the approximately 700 first-cohort repertoires.

Study-wide points: Among the CMV-associated chains, a few were confirmed in vitro as specific for CMV antigens.

TCRdb's copy holds only in-frame clones and misses some; the assay was immunoSEQ multiplex PCR. The table shows around 150,000 clones, with 84% occurring only once. The CDR3 has 15 residues. The J segment lost 7 bases and the V segment lost 3 bases, leaving 9 bases of the junction unmatched. Germline V gene data show CDR1 as SNHLY and CDR2 as FYNNEI. The sample taken for sequencing was PBMCs. J is TRBJ2-1 and V is TRBV2; 7 positions agree with TRBD2. The clonotype was recovered from a man aged 25 to 40 in good health and CMV-seropositive. CDR3 nucleotides: TGTGCCAGCAGTGACCAAGCGGGACTTGGAAATGAGCAGTTCTTC. Translation gives CASSDQAGLGNEQFF.